A selection of T cell receptor beta chains follows, all from one sample in a study of cytomegalovirus exposure and HLA in healthy donors. Data came from immunoSEQ multiplex PCR; TCRdb stores just in-frame clones and leaves some out. The sample lists 150,000 to 200,000 clones, more than 75% occurring once. Sequencing used PBMCs. The receptor set was obtained from a man younger than 35 in good health and CMV-seropositive. CDR3s include the opening cysteine and the closing phenylalanine or tryptophan. D genes are given only for firm matches. Size values are once, few and many counts, or a class for expanded clones, and some rows have none.

TRBJ2-7	-	-	TRBV13	11	CASSPGYEQYF	TGTGCCAGCAGCCCCGGGTACGAGCAGTACTTC
TRBJ1-2	-	TRBD1	TRBV5-1	16	CASSLGQGGSNYGYTF	TGCGCCAGCAGCTTAGGACAGGGTGGATCTAACTATGGCTACACCTTC
TRBJ2-5	-	TRBD1	TRBV9	15	CASSVGQGDQETQYF	TGTGCCAGCAGCGTTGGACAGGGGGACCAAGAGACCCAGTACTTC
TRBJ2-5	-	TRBD2	TRBV10-3	14	CAISGTSGGETQYF	TGTGCCATCAGTGGGACTAGCGGAGGGGAGACCCAGTACTTC
TRBJ2-5	-	TRBD2	TRBV5-4	14	CASSFTGGKETQYF	TGTGCCAGCAGCTTTACGGGGGGGAAAGAGACCCAGTACTTC
TRBJ2-2	-	-	TRBV7-7	13	CASSFQFTGELFF	TGTGCTAGCAGCTTCCAGTTCACCGGGGAGCTGTTTTTT
TRBJ1-5	-	-	TRBV5-5	13	CASSSPPRGPQHF	TGTGCCAGCAGTTCGCCCCCCCGGGGGCCCCAGCATTTT
TRBJ1-1	once	-	TRBV4-1	14	CASSQDFLNGEAFF	TGCGCCAGCAGCCAAGATTTCCTGAACGGTGAAGCTTTCTTT
TRBJ1-1	once	TRBD1	TRBV5-1	15	CASSSGTAQNTEAFF	TGCGCCAGCAGCTCAGGGACAGCTCAGAACACTGAAGCTTTCTTT
TRBJ1-2	-	-	TRBV4-2	19	CASSHLAGDPREIVYGYTF	TGTGCCAGCAGCCATCTAGCCGGGGACCCCCGGGAGATTGTATATGGCTACACCTTC
TRBJ2-1	-	TRBD2	TRBV7-3	16	CASTEQGGSGSSEQFF	TGTGCCAGCACCGAGCAGGGAGGTAGCGGGAGTAGTGAGCAGTTCTTC
TRBJ2-5	-	-	TRBV7-7	13	CASSLGGRETQYF	TGTGCTAGCAGCTTAGGAGGGCGTGAGACCCAGTACTTC
TRBJ1-1	-	TRBD1	TRBV9	16	CASSVVLQGDWTEAFF	TGTGCCAGCAGCGTAGTCCTACAGGGGGATTGGACTGAAGCTTTCTTT
TRBJ2-3	once	-	TRBV18	13	CASSPGYGDTQYF	TGTGCCAGCTCACCAGGGTACGGGGATACGCAGTATTTT
TRBJ2-1	once	TRBD2	TRBV9	15	CASSETSGITVEQFF	TGTGCCAGCAGCGAGACTAGCGGGATTACTGTTGAGCAGTTCTTC
TRBJ2-5	-	TRBD2	TRBV29-1	12	CSATAGGRTQYF	TGCAGCGCAACTGCGGGGGGCAGGACCCAGTACTTC
TRBJ2-2	-	-	TRBV18	16	CASRPTGKQNTGELFF	TGTGCCAGCCGGCCAACAGGGAAACAGAACACCGGGGAGCTGTTTTTT
TRBJ2-5	-	TRBD2	TRBV5-6	17	CASSSPQRGVLQETQYF	TGTGCCAGCAGCTCACCACAGCGGGGGGTTCTCCAAGAGACCCAGTACTTC
TRBJ2-1	-	TRBD2	TRBV4-3	15	CASSQGLAGANEQFF	TGCGCCAGCAGCCAAGGACTAGCGGGAGCAAATGAGCAGTTCTTC
TRBJ2-3	-	TRBD2	TRBV5-1	16	CASSLSTSGHTDTQYF	TGCGCCAGCAGCTTGAGTACTAGCGGGCACACAGATACGCAGTATTTT
TRBJ1-3	-	-	TRBV7-2	14	CASSLWGAGNTIYF	TGTGCCAGCAGCTTATGGGGGGCTGGAAACACCATATATTTT
TRBJ1-2	-	-	TRBV28	13	CASSGDILRGYTF	TGTGCCAGCAGCGGTGACATTCTCAGGGGCTACACCTTC
TRBJ1-1	few	-	TRBV4-3	14	CASRGGGGDTEAFF	TGCGCCAGCAGAGGGGGTGGGGGGGACACTGAAGCTTTCTTT
TRBJ1-4	-	TRBD1	TRBV18	15	CASSPQTGTARSLFF	TGTGCCAGCTCACCACAGACAGGGACCGCGCGGAGTCTGTTTTTT
TRBJ2-5	-	-	TRBV18	14	CASSPGGSQETQYF	TGTGCCAGCTCACCAGGGGGGTCCCAAGAGACCCAGTACTTC
TRBJ1-4	-	-	TRBV4-3	17	CASSRRSGRMDNEKLFF	TGCGCCAGCAGCCGACGGTCAGGGAGGATGGATAATGAAAAACTGTTTTTT
TRBJ1-3	-	-	TRBV7-9	16	CASSIGGRTSGNTIYF	TGTGCCAGCAGCATCGGTGGTCGGACTTCTGGAAACACCATATATTTT
TRBJ1-3	-	-	TRBV5-1	16	CASSLEPSRSGNTIYF	TGCGCCAGCAGCTTGGAACCGAGCCGTTCTGGAAACACCATATATTTT
TRBJ2-5	once	-	TRBV7-6	14	CASSLVTDQETQYF	TGTGCCAGCAGCTTAGTCACGGACCAAGAGACCCAGTACTTC
TRBJ1-6	-	-	TRBV7-6	14	CASSLDTVRGPLHF	TGTGCCAGCAGCTTAGATACCGTAAGAGGACCCCTCCACTTT
TRBJ2-2	-	-	TRBV6-6	14	CASSPFQASGELFF	TGTGCCAGCAGTCCTTTTCAGGCGAGCGGGGAGCTGTTTTTT
TRBJ2-7	-	-	TRBV5-6	14	CASSRQRGSYEQYF	TGTGCCAGCAGCCGGCAGAGGGGGTCTTACGAGCAGTACTTC
TRBJ1-5	-	TRBD1	TRBV4-3	15	CASSQDRGRSQPQHF	TGCGCCAGCAGCCAAGACAGGGGGCGTAGCCAGCCCCAGCATTTT
TRBJ2-7	few	TRBD1	TRBV15	15	CATSTEQGASYEQYF	TGTGCCACCAGCACAGAACAGGGGGCGTCCTACGAGCAGTACTTC
TRBJ2-6	once	-	TRBV4-1	18	CASSFRAGGTSGANVLTF	TGCGCCAGCAGCTTCAGGGCAGGGGGGACCTCTGGGGCCAACGTCCTGACTTTC
TRBJ2-3	-	TRBD2	TRBV7-2	14	CASSFSGSRDTQYF	TGTGCCAGCAGCTTTAGCGGGAGCAGGGATACGCAGTATTTT
TRBJ1-2	-	-	TRBV19	17	CASSISPTAQQFYGYTF	TGTGCCAGTAGTATTTCCCCGACAGCCCAACAGTTCTATGGCTACACCTTC
TRBJ1-3	-	-	TRBV28	13	CASSLIASGTIYF	TGTGCCAGCAGTTTAATCGCGTCCGGGACCATATATTTT
TRBJ2-5	-	TRBD2	TRBV5-1	16	CASSLGPAGFQETQYF	TGCGCCAGCAGCTTGGGGCCAGCGGGGTTTCAAGAGACCCAGTACTTC
TRBJ2-1	-	TRBD2	TRBV9	15	CASSFTPGGADEQFF	TGTGCCAGCAGCTTCACCCCGGGGGGGGCGGATGAGCAGTTCTTC
TRBJ1-5	-	TRBD1	TRBV29-1	16	CSVEVIPGQGYQPQHF	TGCAGCGTTGAAGTCATTCCGGGACAGGGGTATCAGCCCCAGCATTTT
TRBJ2-3	-	TRBD2	TRBV7-6	17	CASSLGAGTSGTDTQYF	TGTGCCAGCAGCTTAGGAGCCGGGACTAGCGGAACAGATACGCAGTATTTT
TRBJ2-1	few	TRBD2	TRBV2	15	CASTPGLGSYNEQFF	TGTGCCAGCACCCCGGGACTAGGCTCCTACAATGAGCAGTTCTTC
TRBJ2-3	-	-	TRBV7-3	13	CASSPSGTDTQYF	TGTGCCAGCAGCCCCTCAGGCACAGATACGCAGTATTTT
TRBJ1-2	-	-	TRBV20-1	10	CSAGGGGYTF	TGCAGTGCTGGGGGGGGTGGCTACACCTTC
TRBJ2-1	-	TRBD2	TRBV9	16	CASSAQTGTSYNEQFF	TGTGCCAGCAGCGCCCAAACCGGGACTAGCTACAATGAGCAGTTCTTC
TRBJ1-1	-	-	TRBV5-6	13	CASSLAQNTEAFF	TGTGCCAGCAGCTTGGCACAGAACACTGAAGCTTTCTTT
TRBJ2-5	few	-	TRBV6-5	14	CASSPTYAVETQYF	TGTGCCAGCAGCCCTACCTACGCCGTCGAGACCCAGTACTTC
TRBJ2-5	-	-	TRBV13	13	CASSTAYQETQYF	TGTGCCAGCAGCACCGCGTACCAAGAGACCCAGTACTTC
TRBJ2-7	-	-	TRBV6-1	14	CASKTSGVVYEQYF	TGTGCCAGCAAGACTTCGGGGGTAGTCTACGAGCAGTACTTC
TRBJ2-7	-	TRBD2	TRBV27	13	CATGRGGSDEQYF	TGTGCCACCGGACGGGGAGGGTCGGATGAGCAGTACTTC
TRBJ2-5	-	-	TRBV29-1	14	CSVEGTVDQETQYF	TGCAGCGTTGAAGGGACTGTCGACCAAGAGACCCAGTACTTC
TRBJ1-1	-	-	TRBV5-1	14	CASRAWFINTEAFF	TGCGCCAGCAGAGCATGGTTCATCAACACTGAAGCTTTCTTT
TRBJ1-4	-	-	TRBV5-4	17	CASSRGGPGGVGEKLFF	TGTGCCAGCAGCCGGGGAGGCCCAGGAGGGGTGGGTGAAAAACTGTTTTTT